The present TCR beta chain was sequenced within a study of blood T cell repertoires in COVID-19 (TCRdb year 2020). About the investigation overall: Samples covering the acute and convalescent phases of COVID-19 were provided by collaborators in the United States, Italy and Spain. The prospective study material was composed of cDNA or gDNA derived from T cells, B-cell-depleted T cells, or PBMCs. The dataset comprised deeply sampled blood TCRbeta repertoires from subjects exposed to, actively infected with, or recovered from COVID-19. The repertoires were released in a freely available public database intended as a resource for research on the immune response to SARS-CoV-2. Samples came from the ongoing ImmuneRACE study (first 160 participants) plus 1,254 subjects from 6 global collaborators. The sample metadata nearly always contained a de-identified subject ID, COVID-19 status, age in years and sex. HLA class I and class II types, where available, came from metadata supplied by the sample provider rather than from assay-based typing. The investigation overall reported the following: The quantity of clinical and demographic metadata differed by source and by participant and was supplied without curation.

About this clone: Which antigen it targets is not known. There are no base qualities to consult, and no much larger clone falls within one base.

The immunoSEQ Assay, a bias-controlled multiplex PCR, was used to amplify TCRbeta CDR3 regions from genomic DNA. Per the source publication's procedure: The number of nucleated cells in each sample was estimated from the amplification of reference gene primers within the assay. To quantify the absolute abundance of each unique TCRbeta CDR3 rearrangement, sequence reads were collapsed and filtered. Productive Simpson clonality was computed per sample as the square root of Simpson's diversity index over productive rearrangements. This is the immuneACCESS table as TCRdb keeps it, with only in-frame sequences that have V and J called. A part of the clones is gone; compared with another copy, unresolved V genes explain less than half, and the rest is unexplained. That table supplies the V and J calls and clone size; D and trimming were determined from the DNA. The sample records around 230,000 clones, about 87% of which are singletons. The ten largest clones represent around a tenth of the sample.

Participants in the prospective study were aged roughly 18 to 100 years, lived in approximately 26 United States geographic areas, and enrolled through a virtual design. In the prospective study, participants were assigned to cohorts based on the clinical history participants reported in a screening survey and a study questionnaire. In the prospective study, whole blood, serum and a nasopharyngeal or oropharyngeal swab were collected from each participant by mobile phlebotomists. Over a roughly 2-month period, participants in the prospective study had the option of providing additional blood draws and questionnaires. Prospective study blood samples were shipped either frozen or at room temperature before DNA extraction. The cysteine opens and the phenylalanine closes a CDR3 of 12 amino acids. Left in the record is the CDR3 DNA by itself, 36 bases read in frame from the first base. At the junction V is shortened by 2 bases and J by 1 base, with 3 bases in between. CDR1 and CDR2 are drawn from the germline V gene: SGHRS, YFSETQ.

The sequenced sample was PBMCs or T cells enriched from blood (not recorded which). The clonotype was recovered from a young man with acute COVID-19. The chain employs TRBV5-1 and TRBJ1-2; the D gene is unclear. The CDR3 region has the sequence CASSFSNYGYTF. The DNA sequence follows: TGCGCCAGCAGCTTCAGTAACTATGGCTACACCTTC.